The 17 T cell receptor beta chains below come from one sample, sequenced in a study of breast tumors, draining lymph nodes, adjacent tissues. The lymph nodes were axillary draining lymph nodes from breast cancer patients. TCRdb ran MiXCR on the multiplex PCR reads and lists one entry per CDR3 protein. The table includes about 220,000 distinct CDR3 sequences, 30% to 35% detected once. The sample comprised axillary lymph node tissue. These receptors came from a female donor with breast cancer. Some clones in this sample may be carry-over from other donors' samples.

V and J are TRBV7-8 and TRBJ1-1; D is ambiguous. CDR3 length: 12 residues. V was shortened by 6 bases and J by 1 base, with 6 bases between the two germline ends. The V gene's germline CDR1 is SGHVS and CDR2 FQNEAQ. In nucleotides, the CDR3 is TGTGCCAGCAGGTTCACGAACACTGAAGCTTTCTTT. It translates to CASRFTNTEAFF. The whole variable domain, remainder taken from reference TRBV7-8 and TRBJ1-1, is GAGVSQSPRYKVAKRGQDVALRCDPISGHVSLFWYQQALGQGPEFLTYFQNEAQLDKSGLPSDRFFAERPEGSVSTLKIQRTQQEDSAVYLCASRFTNTEAFFGQGTRLTVV.

This rearrangement joins TRBV24-1 to TRBJ2-7, with 12 positions matching TRBD1. V trimming: 2 bases; J trimming: 4 bases; junction bases outside the gene matches: 2. CDR3 size: 15 residues. The V gene's germline CDR1 is KGHDR and CDR2 SFDVKD. CDR3 in DNA: TGTGCCACCAGTGATTCGGGACAGGGGGCTTACGAGCAGTACTTC. Its protein product is CATSDSGQGAYEQYF.

This clonotype was seen ten or more times. The genes are TRBV20-1 and TRBJ2-1; the D is unclear. V lost 0 bases and J 4 bases, leaving 7 bases between the germline ends. This CDR3 has 13 amino acids. Germline CDR1 is DFQATT and CDR2 is SNEGSKA (reference sequence). The CDR3 reads CSARDSRYNEQFF. CDR3 DNA: TGCAGTGCTAGAGATAGCCGATACAATGAGCAGTTCTTC.

The chain has TRBV12-3 or TRBV12-4 and TRBJ1-6; 9 bases align to TRBD1. The CDR3 consists of 19 residues. The V and J ends lost 5 bases and 8 bases, in that order; junction bases with no gene match: 19. Here the CDR3 reads CASSLTGTGTAAPYSPLHF. In DNA, the CDR3 is TGTGCCAGCAGTCTGACCGGGACAGGGACAGCGGCCCCTTATTCACCCCTCCACTTT.

This clonotype was counted only a few times. CDR3 DNA sequence: TGTGCCAGCACGGGACAGGGGGCGAGAGGCAATCAGCCCCAGCATTTT. It specifies CASTGQGARGNQPQHF. The genes are TRBV6-1 and TRBJ1-5; 12 bases line up with TRBD1. Germline-derived CDR1 and CDR2 are MNHNS and SASEGT. V lost 7 bases to trimming and J lost 2 bases; unmatched junction nucleotides: 6. The CDR3 sequence is 16 residues long.

As concerns this clonotype: A much larger clone differs from this one at a single base, so this may be a read error. The CDR3 loop is CASGRGFSGNTIYF. CDR3 bases: TGTGCCAGCGGGCGCGGATTCTCTGGAAACACCATATATTTT. The gene calls are TRBV6-6 and TRBJ1-3; D is unclear. Germline V CDR1 and CDR2: MNHNY, SVGAGI (reference sequence). With 8 bases removed from V and 0 bases from J, the gap between germline ends came to 11 bases. The CDR3 sequence is 14 residues long.

In this sample, this clonotype turned up many times. V and J are TRBV7-9 and TRBJ2-1; D may be TRBD2 (6 bases). V gave up 4 bases and J gave up 7 bases, with 8 bases separating them. The CDR3 is 12 amino acids. Germline V gene data show CDR1 as SEHNR and CDR2 as FQNEAQ (reference sequence). CDR3: CASSWGLNEQFF. The CDR3 nucleotides read TGTGCCAGCAGCTGGGGACTGAATGAGCAGTTCTTC.

For this clonotype: A much more abundant neighbour one base away suggests this may be a read error. The gene calls are TRBV4-1 and TRBJ1-5; D gene unclear. This CDR3 has 15 amino acids. Per the germline V gene, CDR1 is MGHRA and CDR2 is YSYEKL. Trimming took 7 bases from V and 0 from J, leaving 13 bases between them. Here the CDR3 reads CASNDEPSSNQPQHF. The CDR3, as DNA: TGCGCCAGCAACGACGAACCAAGTAGCAATCAGCCCCAGCATTTT.

For this clonotype: A much larger clone sits a single nucleotide away, making a read error possible. The chain recombines TRBV7-8 with TRBJ2-1; 14 nucleotides line up with TRBD2. CDR1 is SGHVS and CDR2 is FQNEAQ in the germline V gene. Trimming cost V 5 bases and J 8 bases; bases outside gene matches: 14. The CDR3 sequence is 18 residues long. Here the CDR3 reads CASSRRLAGGPGYHEQFF. In DNA form, the CDR3 reads TGTGCCAGCAGCCGCCGACTAGCGGGGGGGCCCGGGTACCATGAGCAGTTCTTC.

The chain links TRBV9 to TRBJ1-2; TRBD1 aligns across 12 bases. V was clipped by 2 bases and J by 8 bases; unmatched bases: 4. Germline V gives CDR1 SGDLS, CDR2 YYNGEE. CDR3 size: 14 residues. The CDR3 DNA reads TGTGCCAGCAGCGTTGGGACAGGGGGCCGGGGCTACACCTTC. Its translation is CASSVGTGGRGYTF.

In its sample, this clonotype was seen many times. The chain combines TRBV6-4 with TRBJ1-5; D is perhaps TRBD1 (6 bases). In germline, CDR1 is MRHNA, CDR2 SNTAGT. The CDR3 runs 13 residues. V was cut by 8 bases and J by 7 bases, with 15 bases left in between. CDR3 in amino acids: CASGGWGDQPQHF. Here the CDR3 DNA reads TGTGCCAGCGGGGGCTGGGGAGACCAGCCCCAGCATTTT.

This clonotype was counted many times. The V call is TRBV2, the J call TRBJ2-5; either TRBD1 or TRBD2 may fit D (5 bases each). The germline V gene has CDR1 SNHLY and CDR2 FYNNEI. The CDR3 totals 14 residues. Between the trimmed V and J ends, which lost 0 bases and 3 bases, there was a span of 8 bases. In DNA form, the CDR3 reads TGTGCCAGCAGTGAAGCGCTGGGGGAAGAGACCCAGTACTTC. The encoded protein is CASSEALGEETQYF.

The V and J genes are TRBV10-3 and TRBJ2-7, with 13 bases aligning to TRBD2. Germline V gives CDR1 ENHRY, CDR2 SYGVKD. V trimming: 6 bases; J trimming: 3 bases; junction bases outside the gene matches: 8. The CDR3 loop spans 16 amino acids. The CDR3 region is CAISWTSGSLRYEQYF. The CDR3 nucleotides are TGTGCCATCAGCTGGACTAGCGGGAGCCTCCGCTACGAGCAGTACTTC.

The rearrangement joins TRBV5-1 to TRBJ2-2; D remains unclear. V was pared by 0 bases and J by 2 bases, with 11 bases between. Looked up from germline, CDR1 is SGHRS and CDR2 is YFSETQ. The CDR3 has 16 residues. The CDR3 coding sequence is TGCGCCAGCAGCTTGGCCTCCGGAAAAAACACCGGGGAGCTGTTTTTT. Translating it yields CASSLASGKNTGELFF.

V gene TRBV7-8 combines with J gene TRBJ2-1, with D possibly matching TRBD2 (5 bases). Deletions cut 1 base from V and 9 bases from J, with 13 bases between. This CDR3 comprises 14 residues. CDR1 and CDR2 from the germline V gene are SGHVS and FQNEAQ. The CDR3: CASSLGLARREQFF. Written as DNA, the CDR3 is TGTGCCAGCAGCTTAGGGCTAGCCAGGCGTGAGCAGTTCTTC.

This clonotype was observed once. A much larger clone lies one base from this, so it may be a read error. V is TRBV6-5 and J is TRBJ1-2; unclear D gene. Germline CDR1 is MNHEY and CDR2 is SVGAGI. The CDR3 has 13 amino acids. Trimming shortened V by 5 bases and J by 4 bases, and 11 bases separated the two germline ends. The CDR3 is CASSQGSVYGYTF. CDR3 nucleotide sequence: TGTGCCAGCAGTCAAGGGTCCGTCTATGGCTACACCTTC.

This clonotype was detected ten times or more. The chain uses TRBV5-1 and TRBJ2-3; tentative D call: TRBD1 (5 bases). Trimming cost V 2 bases and J 2 bases, with 15 bases left between them. The CDR3 length is 16 residues. Germline loops: CDR1 SGHRS, CDR2 YFSETQ. In DNA form, the CDR3 reads TGCGCCAGCAGCTTTGACAGCCAGACACCCACAGATACGCAGTATTTT. It is translated as CASSFDSQTPTDTQYF.